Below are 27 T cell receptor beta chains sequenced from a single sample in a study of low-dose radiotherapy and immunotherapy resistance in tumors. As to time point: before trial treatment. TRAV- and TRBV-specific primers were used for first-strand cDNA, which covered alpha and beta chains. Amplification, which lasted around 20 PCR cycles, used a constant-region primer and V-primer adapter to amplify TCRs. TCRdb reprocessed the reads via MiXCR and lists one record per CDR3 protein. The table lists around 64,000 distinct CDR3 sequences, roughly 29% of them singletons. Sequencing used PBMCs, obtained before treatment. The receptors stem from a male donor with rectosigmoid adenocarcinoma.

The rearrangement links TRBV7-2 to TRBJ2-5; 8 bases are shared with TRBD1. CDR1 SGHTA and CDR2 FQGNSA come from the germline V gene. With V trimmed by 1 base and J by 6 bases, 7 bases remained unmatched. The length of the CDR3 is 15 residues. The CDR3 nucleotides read TGTGCCAGCAGCTTAGACAGGGGGATTAAGAAGACCCAGTACTTC. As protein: CASSLDRGIKKTQYF.

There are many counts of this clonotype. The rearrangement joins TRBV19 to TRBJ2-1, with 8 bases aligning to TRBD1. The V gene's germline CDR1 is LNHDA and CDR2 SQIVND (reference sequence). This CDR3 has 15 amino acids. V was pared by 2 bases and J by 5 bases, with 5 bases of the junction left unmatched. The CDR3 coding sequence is TGTGCCAGTAGTATAATGACAGGGGTAAACAATGAGCAGTTCTTC. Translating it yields CASSIMTGVNNEQFF.

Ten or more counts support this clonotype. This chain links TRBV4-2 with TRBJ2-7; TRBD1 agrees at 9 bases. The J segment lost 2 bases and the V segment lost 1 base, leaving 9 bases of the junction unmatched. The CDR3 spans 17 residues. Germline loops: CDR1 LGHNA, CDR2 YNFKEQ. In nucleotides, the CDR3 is TGTGCCAGCAGCCAAGTTGGGGGACAGGGCGGAACCTACGAGCAGTACTTC. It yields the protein CASSQVGGQGGTYEQYF.

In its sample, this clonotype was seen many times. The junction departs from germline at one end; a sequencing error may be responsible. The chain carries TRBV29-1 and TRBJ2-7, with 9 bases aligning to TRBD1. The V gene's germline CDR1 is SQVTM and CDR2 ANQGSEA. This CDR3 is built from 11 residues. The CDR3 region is CSVAVGQGKSF. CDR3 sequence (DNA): TGCAGCGTGGCCGTGGGACAGGGAAAAAGTTTC.

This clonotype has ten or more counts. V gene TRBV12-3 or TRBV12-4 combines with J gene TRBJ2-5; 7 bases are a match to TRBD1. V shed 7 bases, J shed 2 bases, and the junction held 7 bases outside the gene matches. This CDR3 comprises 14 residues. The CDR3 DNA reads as TGTGCCAGCAAGGTGGGACAGAAACAAGAGACCCAGTACTTC. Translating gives CASKVGQKQETQYF.

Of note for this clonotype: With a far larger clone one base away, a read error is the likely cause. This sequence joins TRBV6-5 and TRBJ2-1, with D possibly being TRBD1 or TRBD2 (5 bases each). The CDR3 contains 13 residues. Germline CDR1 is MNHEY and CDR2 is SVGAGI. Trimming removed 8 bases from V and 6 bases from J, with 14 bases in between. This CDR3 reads CASGRDHLNEQFF. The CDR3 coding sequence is TGTGCCAGCGGACGGGACCACCTCAATGAGCAGTTCTTC.

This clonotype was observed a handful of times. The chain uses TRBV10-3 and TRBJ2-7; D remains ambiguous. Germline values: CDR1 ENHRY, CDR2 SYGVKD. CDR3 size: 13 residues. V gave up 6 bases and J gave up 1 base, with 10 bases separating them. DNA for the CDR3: TGTGCCATCAGAGAGACGGCTTCCTACGAGCAGTACTTC. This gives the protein CAIRETASYEQYF.

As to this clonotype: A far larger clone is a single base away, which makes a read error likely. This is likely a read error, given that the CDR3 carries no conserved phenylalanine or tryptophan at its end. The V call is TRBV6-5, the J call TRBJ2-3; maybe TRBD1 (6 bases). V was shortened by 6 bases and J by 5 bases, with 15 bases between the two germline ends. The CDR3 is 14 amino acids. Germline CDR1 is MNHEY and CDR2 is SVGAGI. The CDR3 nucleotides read TGTGCCAGCAGAGAGACAGGCCCCCGAGATACGCAGTATCTT. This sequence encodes CASRETGPRDTQYL.

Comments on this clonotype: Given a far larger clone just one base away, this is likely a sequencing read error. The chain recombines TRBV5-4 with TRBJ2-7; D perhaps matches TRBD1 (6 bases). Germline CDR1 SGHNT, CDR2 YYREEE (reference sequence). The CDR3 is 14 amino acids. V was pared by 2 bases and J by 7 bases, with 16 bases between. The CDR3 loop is CASSLQGTHNEQYF. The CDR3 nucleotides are TGTGCCAGCAGCTTACAGGGAACCCACAATGAGCAGTACTTC.

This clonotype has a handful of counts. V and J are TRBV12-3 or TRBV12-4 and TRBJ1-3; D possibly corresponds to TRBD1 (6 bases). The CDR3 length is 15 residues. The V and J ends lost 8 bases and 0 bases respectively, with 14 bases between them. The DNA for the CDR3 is TGTGCCAGCGATACAGGGAGTCTCTCTGGAAACACCATATATTTT. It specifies CASDTGSLSGNTIYF.

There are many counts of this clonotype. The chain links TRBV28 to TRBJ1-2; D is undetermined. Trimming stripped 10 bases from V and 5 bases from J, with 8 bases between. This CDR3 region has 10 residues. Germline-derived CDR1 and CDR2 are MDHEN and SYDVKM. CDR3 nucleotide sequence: TGTGCCACGAAGCAGTATGGCTACACCTTC. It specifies CATKQYGYTF.

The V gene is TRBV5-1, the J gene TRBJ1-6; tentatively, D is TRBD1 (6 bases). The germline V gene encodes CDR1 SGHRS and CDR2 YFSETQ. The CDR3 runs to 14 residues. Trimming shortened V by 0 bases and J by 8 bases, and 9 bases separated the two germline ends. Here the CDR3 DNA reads TGCGCCAGCAGCTTGGCGGGGGGCTATTCACCCCTCCACTTT. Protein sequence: CASSLAGGYSPLHF.

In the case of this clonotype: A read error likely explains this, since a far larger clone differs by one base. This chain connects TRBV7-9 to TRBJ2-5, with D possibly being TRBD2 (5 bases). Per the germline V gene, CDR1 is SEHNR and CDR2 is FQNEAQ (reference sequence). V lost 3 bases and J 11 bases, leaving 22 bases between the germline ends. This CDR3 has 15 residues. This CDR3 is CASSFGGPGYNEQYF. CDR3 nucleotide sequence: TGTGCCAGCAGCTTTGGCGGTCCGGGGTACAATGAGCAGTACTTC.

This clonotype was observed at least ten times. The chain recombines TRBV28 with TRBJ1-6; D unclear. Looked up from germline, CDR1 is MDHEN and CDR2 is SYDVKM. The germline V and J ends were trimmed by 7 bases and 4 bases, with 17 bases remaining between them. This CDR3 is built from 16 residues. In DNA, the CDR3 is TGTGCCAGCACCGCTCGGAAGGCGGGTTATAATTCACCCCTCCACTTT. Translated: CASTARKAGYNSPLHF.

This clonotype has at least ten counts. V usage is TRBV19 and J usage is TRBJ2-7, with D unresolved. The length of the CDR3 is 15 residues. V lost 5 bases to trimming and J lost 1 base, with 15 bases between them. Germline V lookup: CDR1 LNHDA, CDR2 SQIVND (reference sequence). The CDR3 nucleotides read TGTGCCAGTAGTGGCCGAACGGGCGCTTCCTACGAGCAGTACTTC. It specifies CASSGRTGASYEQYF. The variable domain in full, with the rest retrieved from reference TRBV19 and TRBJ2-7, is DGGITQSPKYLFRKEGQNVTLSCEQNLNHDAMYWYRQDPGQGLRLIYYSQIVNDFQKGDIAEGYSVSREKKESFPLTVTSAQKNPTAFYLCASSGRTGASYEQYFGPGTRLTVT.

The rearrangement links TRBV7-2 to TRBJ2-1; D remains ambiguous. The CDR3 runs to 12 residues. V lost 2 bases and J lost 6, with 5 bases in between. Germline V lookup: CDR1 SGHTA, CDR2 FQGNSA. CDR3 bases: TGTGCCAGCAGCTTAATTAGCAATGAGCAGTTCTTC. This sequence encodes CASSLISNEQFF.

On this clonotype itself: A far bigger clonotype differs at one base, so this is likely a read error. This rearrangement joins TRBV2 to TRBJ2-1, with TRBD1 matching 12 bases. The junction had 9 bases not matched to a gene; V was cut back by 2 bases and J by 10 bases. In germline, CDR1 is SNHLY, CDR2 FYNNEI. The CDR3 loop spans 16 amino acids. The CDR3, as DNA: TGTGCCAGCAGTGAACGGTGGGGACAGGGGGCGTACGAGCAGTTCTTC. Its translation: CASSERWGQGAYEQFF.

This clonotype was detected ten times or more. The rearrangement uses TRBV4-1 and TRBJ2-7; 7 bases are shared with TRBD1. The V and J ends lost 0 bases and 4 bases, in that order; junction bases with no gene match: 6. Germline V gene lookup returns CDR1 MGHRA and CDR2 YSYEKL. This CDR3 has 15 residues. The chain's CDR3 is CASSQDFPGGYEQYF. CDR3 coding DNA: TGCGCCAGCAGCCAAGATTTTCCAGGGGGATACGAGCAGTACTTC.

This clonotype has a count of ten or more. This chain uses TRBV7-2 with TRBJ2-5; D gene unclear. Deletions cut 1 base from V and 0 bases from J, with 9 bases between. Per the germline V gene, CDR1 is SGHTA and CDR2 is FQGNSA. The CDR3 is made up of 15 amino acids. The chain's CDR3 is CASSLGPMYQETQYF. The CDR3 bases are TGTGCCAGCAGCTTAGGACCGATGTACCAAGAGACCCAGTACTTC.

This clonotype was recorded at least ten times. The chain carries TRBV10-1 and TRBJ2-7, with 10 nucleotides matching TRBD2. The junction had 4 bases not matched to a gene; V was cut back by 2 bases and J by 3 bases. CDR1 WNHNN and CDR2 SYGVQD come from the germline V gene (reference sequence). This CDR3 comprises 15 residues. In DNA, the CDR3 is TGCGCCAGCAGTGAGCTAGCGGGGGACCTCTACGAGCAGTACTTC. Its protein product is CASSELAGDLYEQYF.

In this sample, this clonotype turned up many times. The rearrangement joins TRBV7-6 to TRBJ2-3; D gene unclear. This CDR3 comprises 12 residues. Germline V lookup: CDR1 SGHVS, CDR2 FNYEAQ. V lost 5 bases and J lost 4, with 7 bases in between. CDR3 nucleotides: TGTGCCAGCAGCCCCCGGGCAGATACGCAGTATTTT. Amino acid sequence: CASSPRADTQYF.

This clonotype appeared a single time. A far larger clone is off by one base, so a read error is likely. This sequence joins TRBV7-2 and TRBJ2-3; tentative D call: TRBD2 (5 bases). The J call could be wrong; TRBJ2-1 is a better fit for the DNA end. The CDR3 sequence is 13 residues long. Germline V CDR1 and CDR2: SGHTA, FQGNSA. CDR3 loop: CASLLENNNEQFF. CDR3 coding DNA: TGTGCCAGCCTACTAGAAAACAACAATGAGCAGTTCTTC.

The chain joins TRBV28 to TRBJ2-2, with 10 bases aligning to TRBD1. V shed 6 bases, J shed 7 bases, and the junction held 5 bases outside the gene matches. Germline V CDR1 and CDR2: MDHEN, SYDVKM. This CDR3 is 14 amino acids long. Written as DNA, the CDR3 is TGTGCCAGCAGGCCGGACAGGGGGGGCGGGGAGCTGTTTTTT. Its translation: CASRPDRGGGELFF.

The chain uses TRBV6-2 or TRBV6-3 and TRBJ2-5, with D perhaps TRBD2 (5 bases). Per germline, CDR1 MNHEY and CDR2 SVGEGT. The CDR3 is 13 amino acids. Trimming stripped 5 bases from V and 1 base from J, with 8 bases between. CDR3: CASSEGLQETQYF. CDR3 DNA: TGTGCCAGCAGTGAAGGACTCCAAGAGACCCAGTACTTC.

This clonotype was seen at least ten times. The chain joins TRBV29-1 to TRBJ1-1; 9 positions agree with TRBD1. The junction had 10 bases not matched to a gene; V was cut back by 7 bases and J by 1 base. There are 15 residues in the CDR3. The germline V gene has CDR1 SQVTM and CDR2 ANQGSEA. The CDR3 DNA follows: TGCAGCGAGAGGGGGACAGGGTTAGCGAACACTGAAGCTTTCTTT. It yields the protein CSERGTGLANTEAFF.

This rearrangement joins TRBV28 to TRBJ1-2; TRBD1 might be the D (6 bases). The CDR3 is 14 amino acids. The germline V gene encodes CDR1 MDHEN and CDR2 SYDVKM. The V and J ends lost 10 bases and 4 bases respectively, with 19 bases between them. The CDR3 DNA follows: TGTGCCAACAGCACCTCAGGGGCCGGCTATGGCTACACCTTC. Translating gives CANSTSGAGYGYTF.

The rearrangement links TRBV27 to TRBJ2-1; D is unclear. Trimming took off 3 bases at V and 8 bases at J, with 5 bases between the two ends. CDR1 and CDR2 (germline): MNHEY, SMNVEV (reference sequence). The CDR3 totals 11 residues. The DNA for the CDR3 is TGTGCCAGCAGTTTTCTGGATGAGCAGTTCTTC. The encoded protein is CASSFLDEQFF.